These T cell receptor beta chains were read from a single sample in a study of lymphopenia after photon versus proton radiotherapy. The data were produced by immunoSEQ multiplex PCR, yet TCRdb's version contains in-frame clones alone and is incomplete. This sample yields approximately 71,000 clones, of which about nine tenths are seen a single time; 2.9% belongs to the top ten. This material consisted of peripheral blood, taken from a patient treated with photon-based radiotherapy. The receptors were sampled from a woman in her seventies with pancreatic cancer. CDR3s include the opening cysteine and the closing phenylalanine or tryptophan.

V gene | CDR3 length | CDR3 protein
TRBV21-1 | 17 | CASSKEGTGGEKEKLFF
TRBV27 | 14 | CASSFERAFNEQFF
TRBV29-1 | 14 | CSVKGMWASTEAFF
TRBV6-6 | 13 | CASSLDSGYGYTF
TRBV5-1 | 16 | CASSFLPGDRAGELFF
TRBV28 | 15 | CATRDSGPRHTEAFF
TRBV12-5 | 15 | CASDRTGSHTGELFF
TRBV5-1 | 15 | CASSLDPSPNTEAFF
TRBV4-3 | 17 | CASSPHRDLVIRDTQYF
TRBV11-2 | 18 | CASSYTPAAGQGAYGYTF
TRBV11-2 | 14 | CASTWGGATHEQYF
TRBV9 | 17 | CASSVGTSGSISYEQYF
TRBV6-1 | 14 | CASSEAFRDQPQHF
TRBV28 | 14 | CASNRGASGNTIYF
TRBV11-2 | 14 | CASSRTVFLDTIYF
TRBV7-6 | 16 | CASSPAGQGLAYGYTF
TRBV21-1 | 15 | CASPLEGILTDTQYF
TRBV2 | 13 | CASSKDRHNEQFF
TRBV28 | 15 | CASSSAGLAGETQYF
TRBV11-2 | 14 | CASSAVWLAGEQFF
TRBV27 | 16 | CASSPLLTSVAGELFF
TRBV11-1 | 16 | CASSRRGGALLDEQFF
TRBV19 | 13 | CASSMAGAYEQYF
TRBV9 | 16 | CASSLGGTNHREVQYF
TRBV19 | 16 | CASSRGTGEAFYGYTF
TRBV6-5 | 15 | CASSGQGLNTGELFF
TRBV28 | 16 | CASSPTFAGKGYEQFF
TRBV5-1 | 15 | CASSLYTGQSYEQYF
TRBV6-5 | 13 | CASSADFSYEQYF
TRBV7-2 | 14 | CASSAGTSDHEQYF
TRBV11-1 | 13 | CASSLGTEDEQYF
TRBV19 | 13 | CASRYGTGNTIYF
TRBV9 | 15 | CASSGSGRIAETQYF
TRBV5-1 | 16 | CASSLGYGTRSYEQYF
TRBV2 | 16 | CASGPTEGPPRETQYF
TRBV6-1 | 15 | CASSEALTGNYGYTF
TRBV28 | 19 | CASRVEGWSGGPNTGELFF
TRBV11-1 | 14 | CASSPDSRPDTQYF
TRBV27 | 11 | CASSLGETQYF
TRBV15 | 16 | CATSRELAGATDTQYF
TRBV6-5 | 16 | CASSYSERRNTGELFF
TRBV7-8 | 14 | CASSLRLGTGELFF
TRBV28 | 13 | CASSRPDRLQAFF
TRBV29-1 | 13 | CSVEEPVNTEAFF
TRBV28 | 16 | CASSHHSGRAGDTQYF
TRBV7-6 | 19 | CASSFRPAGEVLTNFGYTF
TRBV2 | 18 | CASHRINSGRSNTGELFF
TRBV7-3 | 14 | CASSLSHSADTQYF
TRBV30 | 13 | CAQEPGGLYGYTF
TRBV5-4 | 18 | CASSTRLAGGPNTDTQYF
TRBV7-3 | 15 | CASSLHSGGPNEQFF
TRBV27 | 13 | CASRGQHNYGYTF
TRBV11-2 | 16 | CASSLGLRVGAETQYF
TRBV6-5 | 12 | CASSYARGAIAF
TRBV15 | 15 | CATRRTSGPYNEQFF
TRBV10-3 | 12 | CAISQEPYGYTF